A single sample gave rise to the 10 T cell receptor beta chains below, sequenced in a study of blood T cell repertoires in COVID-19. This table comes from immunoSEQ multiplex PCR, and its TCRdb copy is limited to in-frame clones, with some not included. The sample includes over 150,000 clones, about 86% seen only once; the top ten take over 7%. Sequenced input: peripheral blood. These receptors were collected from a man in his forties or fifties with active or convalescent COVID-19.

CDR3 in amino acids: CASSRVAGGYNEQFF. The DNA for the CDR3 is TGTGCCAGCAGCAGGGTAGCGGGGGGCTACAATGAGCAGTTCTTC. J is TRBJ2-1 and V is TRBV7-2; 10 bases line up with TRBD2. The CDR3 runs to 15 residues. V lost 5 bases and J lost 3; bases outside the gene matches: 4. Germline CDR1 SGHTA, CDR2 FQGNSA.

The J gene is TRBJ1-5, the V gene TRBV6-5, with 7 nucleotides matching TRBD1. V dropped 6 bases and J dropped 4; count of bases not matched to a gene: 6. The CDR3 is 14 residues long. CDR1 and CDR2 from the germline V gene are MNHEY and SVGAGI. The CDR3 DNA reads as TGTGCCAGCAGACCGACAGGGACGAATCAGCCCCAGCATTTT. This sequence encodes CASRPTGTNQPQHF.

The genes are TRBV19 and TRBJ1-5; TRBD1 might be the D (5 bases). V gave up 11 bases and J gave up 4 bases, with 21 bases separating them. This CDR3 has 15 amino acids. Germline V gene lookup returns CDR1 LNHDA and CDR2 SQIVND (reference sequence). The CDR3 reads CAVGSGAGNNQPQHF. The DNA for the CDR3 is TGTGCCGTAGGGAGCGGGGCAGGCAATAATCAGCCCCAGCATTTT.

This clone was picked up one time. The rearrangement joins TRBV6-5 to TRBJ1-2, with TRBD1 matching 9 bases. Looked up from germline, CDR1 is MNHEY and CDR2 is SVGAGI. With V trimmed by 4 bases and J by 10 bases, 10 bases remained unmatched. This CDR3 has 14 amino acids. The CDR3 here is CASSLRGTGLPYTF. The CDR3 DNA is TGTGCCAGCAGTTTACGTGGGACAGGGCTTCCCTACACCTTC.

The V and J genes are TRBV5-4 and TRBJ1-1; TRBD1 aligns across 9 bases. The V segment lost 4 bases and the J segment 5 bases; nucleotides outside the gene matches: 9. Looked up from germline, CDR1 is SGHNT and CDR2 is YYREEE (reference sequence). This CDR3 has 15 residues. The CDR3 protein is CASSQIRQGGTEAFF. The CDR3 DNA reads TGTGCCAGCAGCCAAATTAGACAGGGGGGGACTGAAGCTTTCTTT.

V and J are TRBV6-5 and TRBJ2-3; 7 nucleotides align to TRBD1. Unmatched junction bases numbered 5, after V lost 0 bases and J lost 2 bases. The CDR3 contains 16 residues. Germline CDR1 MNHEY, CDR2 SVGAGI. The DNA of the CDR3 is TGTGCCAGCAGTTACTCGCAGGGGGTGTACACAGATACGCAGTATTTT. This translates into CASSYSQGVYTDTQYF.

The chain uses TRBV27 and TRBJ2-1, with a possible D match to TRBD1 (5 bases). The CDR3 is 15 amino acids. From germline, CDR1 is MNHEY and CDR2 SMNVEV (reference sequence). V lost 1 base and J lost 2, with 9 bases in between. CDR3 sequence (DNA): TGTGCCAGCAGTTTATACAGGTCCCCCTACAATGAGCAGTTCTTC. Translated: CASSLYRSPYNEQFF.

The chain carries TRBV10-3 and TRBJ2-3; a possible D gene is TRBD1 (6 bases). Trimming removed 8 bases at V and 2 bases at J, with 20 bases between. The V gene's germline CDR1 is ENHRY and CDR2 SYGVKD. The CDR3 is 16 residues long. The DNA for the CDR3 is TGTGCCATCTCCCTGGGGGCAGGGTCTTTCACAGATACGCAGTATTTT. Translating gives CAISLGAGSFTDTQYF.

The chain joins TRBV5-6 to TRBJ1-1; perhaps TRBD1 as D (5 bases). CDR1 SGHDT and CDR2 YYEEEE come from the germline V gene. V lost 2 bases and J 5 bases, leaving 16 bases between the germline ends. The CDR3 is 15 amino acids. CDR3 DNA sequence: TGTGCCAGCAGCTTTGTTGTAGGGGTTGAGACTGAAGCTTTCTTT. It specifies CASSFVVGVETEAFF.

The V call is TRBV5-4, the J call TRBJ2-2, with a weak D call TRBD1 (8 bases). The CDR3 consists of 15 residues. V was pared by 9 bases and J by 0 bases, with 15 bases between. Looked up from germline, CDR1 is SGHNT and CDR2 is YYREEE (reference sequence). The CDR3 bases are TGTGCCATAAACAGGGGGGGGTCGAACACCGGGGAGCTGTTTTTT. Translated: CAINRGGSNTGELFF.